Each of the 7 T cell receptor beta chains below was sequenced from the same sample in a study of early T cells in non-severe SARS-CoV-2 infection. TCRdb called the 5' RACE reads again in MiXCR, with one record for every CDR3 protein. The repertoire holds around 70,000 distinct CDR3 sequences, with approximately 11% as singletons. Sequenced input: whole blood. The receptors were gathered from an adult who was a healthcare worker with PCR-confirmed SARS-CoV-2 infection or an uninfected control (not recorded which).

DNA for the CDR3: TGTGCCAGCAGTGGGGCAGGAAGAGGCGGGGAGCTGTTTTTT. Translated: CASSGAGRGGELFF. The rearrangement joins TRBV2 to TRBJ2-2; D is ambiguous. CDR3 length equals 14 residues. Per germline, CDR1 SNHLY and CDR2 FYNNEI. V was trimmed by 4 bases and J by 7 bases, leaving 13 bases between them.

The chain has TRBV10-3 and TRBJ2-1, with 8 bases that match TRBD2. CDR1 is ENHRY, CDR2 SYGVKD, per germline. V lost 10 bases, J lost 6 bases, and 23 bases stayed unmatched. CDR3 size: 18 residues. CDR3 in DNA: TGTGCCACCGTCCCGGTCAACGATTACGGGAGGGCCCCCAATGAGCAGTTCTTC. It codes for CATVPVNDYGRAPNEQFF.

This rearrangement joins TRBV28 to TRBJ2-4; possible D gene TRBD2, 6 bases. The V gene's germline CDR1 is MDHEN and CDR2 SYDVKM. The CDR3 is made up of 16 amino acids. The V and J ends lost 5 bases and 3 bases respectively, with 17 bases between them. The chain's CDR3 is CASSNSGSTLKNIQYF. DNA for the CDR3: TGTGCCAGCAGTAATAGCGGCAGTACTCTCAAAAACATTCAGTACTTC. The full variable domain, rest sourced from reference TRBV28 and TRBJ2-4, is DVKVTQSSRYLVKRTGEKVFLECVQDMDHENMFWYRQDPGLGLRLIYFSYDVKMKEKGDIPEGYSVSREKKERFSLILESASTNQTSMYLCASSNSGSTLKNIQYFGAGTRLSVL.

CDR3 sequence: CASNLAGGPSTQYF. The CDR3 region has the DNA TGTGCCAGCAACCTAGCGGGAGGGCCTAGCACGCAGTATTTT. The chain joins TRBV5-8 to TRBJ2-3, with TRBD2 matching 12 bases. With 6 bases clipped from V and 9 bases from J, the junction kept 8 bases outside the gene matches. Germline CDR1 SGHTS, CDR2 YDEGEE. The CDR3 covers 14 residues.

This clonotype was picked up a small number of times. V usage is TRBV10-3 and J usage is TRBJ1-1; the D is unclear. The CDR3 covers 16 residues. Trimming stripped 0 bases from V and 0 bases from J, with 11 bases between. Germline V gives CDR1 ENHRY, CDR2 SYGVKD. The CDR3 here is CAISESLANMNTEAFF. The CDR3 nucleotides read TGTGCCATCAGTGAGTCTCTGGCGAACATGAACACTGAAGCTTTCTTT.

This clonotype was counted a few times. The chain uses TRBV5-1 and TRBJ2-2; 11 nucleotides match TRBD2. The CDR3 length is 17 residues. V was clipped by 1 base and J by 9 bases; unmatched bases: 11. Germline loops: CDR1 SGHRS, CDR2 YFSETQ. In DNA form, the CDR3 reads TGCGCCAGCAGCTTGACTAGCGGGAGTGACCCCCGGCGGGAGCTGTTTTTT. Its protein product is CASSLTSGSDPRRELFF.

This sequence joins TRBV7-9 and TRBJ1-1; perhaps TRBD1 as D (5 bases). This CDR3 is 14 amino acids long. From germline, CDR1 is SEHNR and CDR2 FQNEAQ (reference sequence). Trimming shortened V by 6 bases and J by 5 bases, and 16 bases separated the two germline ends. The CDR3 here is CASSLQGRGTEAFF. The CDR3 DNA sequence: TGTGCCAGCAGTCTCCAGGGCAGAGGGACTGAAGCTTTCTTT.